Presented here are 32 T cell receptor beta chains from one specimen sequenced in a study of human T cells and chemical hapten exposure. Time point indicated: patch test 2, 6 weeks after DPC sensitization. Treatment meaning: therapeutic diphenylcyclopropenone sensitization with weekly scalp DPC. Each CDR3 protein is one row after TCRdb ran MiXCR on the RACE reads. Of approximately 110,000 distinct CDR3 sequences detected, roughly 10% appear once; the ten largest clones hold 2.5% to 3.5%. Material: whole blood, obtained in connection with sensitization to the hapten diphenylcyclopropenone (DPC). Receptor source: a woman between 40 and 55 years old with alopecia areata. Some clones in this sample may be carry-over from other donors' samples.

This chain connects TRBV6-5 to TRBJ1-1; D remains ambiguous. Trimming left V 6 bases short and J 1 base short, with 15 bases between. This CDR3 region has 15 residues. Germline V gene sequence: CDR1 MNHEY, CDR2 SVGAGI. CDR3 sequence: CASSLAGEWNTEAFF. CDR3 sequence (DNA): TGTGCCAGCAGCCTCGCGGGAGAATGGAACACTGAAGCTTTCTTT.

In this sample, this clonotype turned up a few times. The CDR3, as DNA: TGTGCCAGCAGTCGTGAGGCGGCCGGGGAGCTGTTTTTT. Amino acid sequence: CASSREAAGELFF. V and J are TRBV28 and TRBJ2-2, with D hard to call. Trimming left V 5 bases short and J 6 bases short, with 10 bases between. This CDR3 is 13 amino acids long. In germline, CDR1 is MDHEN, CDR2 SYDVKM.

The chain joins TRBV12-3 or TRBV12-4 to TRBJ2-5; D is unclear. This CDR3 is 17 amino acids long. Trimming pared 5 bases from V and 0 bases from J, leaving 19 bases between. CDR3 region: CASSPDEFLRYQETQYF. In DNA, the CDR3 is TGTGCCAGCAGTCCAGACGAGTTCCTCAGGTACCAAGAGACCCAGTACTTC.

This clonotype showed up just a few times. This rearrangement joins TRBV5-4 to TRBJ2-3; the D is unclear. Trimming took 2 bases from V and 2 from J, leaving 12 bases between them. Germline loops: CDR1 SGHNT, CDR2 YYREEE (reference sequence). The CDR3 has 15 residues. The CDR3 sequence is CASSFGTASTDTQYF. The CDR3 nucleotides read TGTGCCAGCAGCTTCGGTACAGCCTCCACAGATACGCAGTATTTT.

This clonotype was picked up many times. This chain connects TRBV12-3 or TRBV12-4 to TRBJ1-3; tentatively, D is TRBD1 (6 bases). This CDR3 is built from 14 residues. Trimming removed 3 bases from V and 10 bases from J, with 16 bases in between. The CDR3 protein is CASSFSPVTGTIYF. CDR3 sequence (DNA): TGTGCCAGCAGTTTCTCCCCCGTAACAGGGACCATATATTTT.

In this sample, this clonotype turned up a few times. The V call is TRBV6-2 or TRBV6-3, the J call TRBJ1-6; 10 nucleotides line up with TRBD1. The J segment lost 5 bases and the V segment lost 6 bases, leaving 4 bases of the junction unmatched. Germline CDR1 is MNHEY and CDR2 is SVGEGT. The length of the CDR3 is 15 residues. This CDR3 is CASRGTGVNNSPLHF. CDR3 nucleotide sequence: TGTGCCAGCAGGGGGACAGGGGTGAATAATTCACCCCTCCACTTT.

This clonotype was counted many times. V usage is TRBV10-3 and J usage is TRBJ1-2; the match to TRBD1 covers 7 bases. There are 14 residues in the CDR3. Germline loops: CDR1 ENHRY, CDR2 SYGVKD. V shed 1 base, J shed 4 bases, and the junction held 3 bases outside the gene matches. CDR3 loop: CAISELRDSYGYTF. The CDR3 nucleotides are TGTGCCATCAGTGAGTTGCGGGACAGCTATGGCTACACCTTC.

This clonotype was counted between two and nine times. The V gene is TRBV29-1, the J gene TRBJ2-5; perhaps TRBD2 as D (5 bases). The CDR3 is made up of 12 amino acids. The V gene's germline CDR1 is SQVTM and CDR2 ANQGSEA. The V end lost 3 bases, the J end lost 6 bases, and 11 bases lay between the germline ends. The CDR3 here is CSVEVTGKTQYF. In DNA, the CDR3 is TGCAGCGTTGAGGTTACGGGGAAGACCCAGTACTTC.

This clonotype was counted ten times or more. The chain recombines TRBV4-3 with TRBJ2-1; D may be TRBD2 (5 bases). CDR1 is LGHNA and CDR2 is YSLEER in the germline V gene. Trimming stripped 1 base from V and 0 bases from J, with 13 bases between. There are 17 residues in the CDR3. Here the CDR3 reads CASSQGRYGDSYNEQFF. CDR3 coding DNA: TGCGCCAGCAGCCAAGGAAGATACGGGGACTCCTACAATGAGCAGTTCTTC.

Ten or more counts support this clonotype. The V gene is TRBV2, the J gene TRBJ2-1, with TRBD2 as a possible D gene (6 bases). V lost 11 bases and J lost 7, with 12 bases in between. Per germline, CDR1 SNHLY and CDR2 FYNNEI. The CDR3 is 11 amino acids. The CDR3, as DNA: TGTGCCCACCGGGGGTTTAATGAGCAGTTCTTC. Amino acid sequence: CAHRGFNEQFF.

This clonotype has a count of ten or more. The rearrangement joins TRBV18 to TRBJ1-3; no firm D call. The CDR3 extends over 13 amino acids. Germline V CDR1 and CDR2: KGHSH, LQKENI. Trimming stripped 2 bases from V and 4 bases from J, with 6 bases between. This CDR3 reads CASSPDEGNTIYF. The CDR3 DNA follows: TGTGCCAGCTCACCAGACGAGGGAAACACCATATATTTT.

The gene calls are TRBV11-2 and TRBJ2-2; TRBD2 might be the D (6 bases). The CDR3 has 18 amino acids. The germline V gene has CDR1 SGHAT and CDR2 FQNNGV. V lost 3 bases to trimming and J lost 5 bases, with 22 bases between them. The CDR3 spells CASSFRSGSFPQTGELFF. In DNA, the CDR3 is TGTGCCAGCAGCTTCCGCAGCGGGTCTTTTCCTCAGACCGGGGAGCTGTTTTTT.

In its sample, this clonotype was seen many times. V gene TRBV6-5 combines with J gene TRBJ1-4; D unclear. V was cut by 5 bases and J by 8 bases, with 21 bases left in between. The CDR3 covers 16 residues. Per the germline V gene, CDR1 is MNHEY and CDR2 is SVGAGI. The CDR3, as DNA: TGTGCCAGCAGTCCGCTGGCACACTTGGCGTGGGAAAAACTGTTTTTT. Translating gives CASSPLAHLAWEKLFF.

Many counts were recorded for this clonotype. V gene TRBV10-3 combines with J gene TRBJ2-1, with D maybe TRBD2 (6 bases). Germline-derived CDR1 and CDR2 are ENHRY and SYGVKD. V dropped 4 bases and J dropped 10 bases, with 17 bases sitting between them. The CDR3 has 14 residues. The CDR3: CAISAGGDVSEQFF. In DNA, the CDR3 is TGTGCCATCAGTGCGGGCGGGGACGTTTCGGAGCAGTTCTTC.

There are many counts of this clonotype. The V and J genes are TRBV7-2 and TRBJ1-5; D uncertain. The CDR3 loop spans 13 amino acids. Trimming stripped 5 bases from V and 0 bases from J, with 5 bases between. Germline CDR1 and CDR2: SGHTA and FQGNSA. CDR3 nucleotides: TGTGCCAGCAGCGTAAATAGCAATCAGCCCCAGCATTTT. Amino acids: CASSVNSNQPQHF.

Ten or more counts support this clonotype. The genes are TRBV11-2 and TRBJ2-1; 9 nucleotides line up with TRBD2. Germline V gives CDR1 SGHAT, CDR2 FQNNGV. CDR3 length: 15 amino acids. Trimming took 8 bases from V and 0 from J; bases not matched to a gene: 5. CDR3 nucleotides: TGTGCCAGCGCGGGAGGGGCCGTCTCCTACAATGAGCAGTTCTTC. Protein product: CASAGGAVSYNEQFF.

This clonotype came up many times. The chain employs TRBV6-2 or TRBV6-3 and TRBJ1-5; no firm D call. This CDR3 region has 14 residues. From germline, CDR1 is MNHEY and CDR2 SVGEGT. V gave up 2 bases and J gave up 5 bases, with 10 bases separating them. CDR3 coding DNA: TGTGCCAGCAGTTACGGGCGGACTGATCAGCCCCAGCATTTT. Its translation is CASSYGRTDQPQHF.

The rearrangement links TRBV7-9 to TRBJ1-1, with D maybe TRBD1 (6 bases). Trimming shortened V by 4 bases and J by 1 base, and 13 bases separated the two germline ends. This CDR3 is built from 15 residues. Germline V gives CDR1 SEHNR, CDR2 FQNEAQ (reference sequence). The CDR3 reads CASSSEGQRNTEAFF. The CDR3 DNA reads as TGTGCCAGCAGCTCGGAGGGACAAAGGAACACTGAAGCTTTCTTT.

This chain uses TRBV7-9 with TRBJ2-3; no firm D call. V lost 5 bases to trimming and J lost 0 bases, with 12 bases between them. Germline CDR1 reads SEHNR; CDR2 reads FQNEAQ (reference sequence). The CDR3 is made up of 15 amino acids. In DNA form, the CDR3 reads TGTGCCAGCAGCCACGGATACGCTAGCACAGATACGCAGTATTTT. Translation: CASSHGYASTDTQYF.

This clonotype was detected many times. The rearrangement links TRBV28 to TRBJ1-1, with TRBD1 matching over 7 bases. CDR1 is MDHEN and CDR2 is SYDVKM in the germline V gene. Trimming took 5 bases from V and 0 from J; bases not matched to a gene: 6. The CDR3 sequence is 15 residues long. CDR3 region: CASSGPQGMNTEAFF. CDR3 sequence (DNA): TGTGCCAGCAGTGGCCCACAGGGGATGAACACTGAAGCTTTCTTT.

This clonotype was found a few times. The rearrangement joins TRBV7-9 to TRBJ2-3; D call uncertain. Germline lookup yields CDR1 SEHNR and CDR2 FQNEAQ (reference sequence). The CDR3 contains 12 residues. Trimming left V 8 bases short and J 4 bases short, with 10 bases between. The CDR3 DNA reads as TGTGCCAGCGCCCCCTCGGCAGATACGCAGTATTTT. Translating it yields CASAPSADTQYF.

This clonotype appeared many times. The chain employs TRBV5-1 and TRBJ2-2; TRBD1 or TRBD2 may be the D gene (5 bases each). Trimming pared 4 bases from V and 1 base from J, leaving 11 bases between. This CDR3 is 15 amino acids long. The germline gives CDR1 SGHRS, CDR2 YFSETQ. This CDR3 is CASSTGPLNTGELFF. The CDR3, as DNA: TGCGCCAGCAGCACGGGACCTCTGAACACCGGGGAGCTGTTTTTT.

This clonotype was observed many times. The chain combines TRBV30 with TRBJ1-6, with 8 bases identical to TRBD1. Germline lookup yields CDR1 GTSNPN and CDR2 SVGIG (reference sequence). The V segment lost 8 bases and the J segment 8 bases; nucleotides outside the gene matches: 8. The CDR3 totals 13 residues. CDR3 sequence: CALGQGTDSPLHF. Here the CDR3 DNA reads TGTGCCCTAGGACAGGGCACAGATTCACCCCTCCACTTT.

The rearrangement joins TRBV5-1 to TRBJ1-1; tentatively, D is TRBD1 (5 bases). CDR1 and CDR2 (germline): SGHRS, YFSETQ. The V gene lost 0 bases and the J gene lost 11 bases, with 11 bases spanning the gap. CDR3 length equals 12 residues. The CDR3 loop is CASSLGEGIAFF. The DNA for the CDR3 is TGCGCCAGCAGCTTGGGAGAGGGGATTGCTTTCTTT.

There are a few counts of this clonotype. The V call is TRBV29-1, the J call TRBJ1-2, with unresolved D. Between the trimmed V and J ends, which lost 7 bases and 4 bases, there was a span of 13 bases. The CDR3 covers 12 residues. Germline V gives CDR1 SQVTM, CDR2 ANQGSEA. The CDR3 reads CSAIEGSYGYTF. The CDR3 nucleotides are TGCAGCGCTATTGAAGGTAGCTATGGCTACACCTTC.

This clonotype was recorded a few times. This rearrangement joins TRBV20-1 to TRBJ2-2; D is unclear. Germline-derived CDR1 and CDR2 are DFQATT and SNEGSKA (reference sequence). The V end lost 1 base, the J end lost 1 base, and 10 bases lay between the germline ends. The CDR3 length is 15 residues. The CDR3: CSARVMQVNTGELFF. The CDR3 DNA reads as TGCAGTGCTAGAGTCATGCAGGTGAACACCGGGGAGCTGTTTTTT.

In the case of this clonotype: A read error is possible here, since a much larger clone lies one base away. This chain links TRBV10-1 with TRBJ2-3; 8 bases match TRBD2. This CDR3 is 16 amino acids long. CDR1 and CDR2 from the germline V gene are WNHNN and SYGVQD (reference sequence). The CDR3 DNA follows: TGCGCCAGCAGTCACGGAATAGCGGGGAGCACAGATACGCAGAATTTT. It specifies CASSHGIAGSTDTQNF.

This clonotype was seen ten or more times. V gene TRBV3-1 combines with J gene TRBJ1-2; D is undetermined. V was cut by 1 base and J by 0 bases, with 15 bases left in between. Germline V gene data show CDR1 as LGHDT and CDR2 as YNNKEL (reference sequence). The CDR3 has 17 amino acids. Here the CDR3 reads CASSQGVGTSANYGYTF. The CDR3 DNA sequence: TGTGCCAGCAGCCAAGGGGTCGGTACCAGTGCTAACTATGGCTACACCTTC.

The V call is TRBV20-1, the J call TRBJ2-7; D not resolved. This CDR3 contains 16 residues. Per germline, CDR1 DFQATT and CDR2 SNEGSKA (reference sequence). The V gene lost 1 base and the J gene lost 2 bases, with 18 bases spanning the gap. The CDR3 reads CSARAGSAVYTYEQYF. DNA of the CDR3: TGCAGTGCTAGAGCTGGCTCGGCTGTTTACACCTACGAGCAGTACTTC.

This chain joins TRBV5-1 and TRBJ1-2, with no clear D. The CDR3 spans 12 residues. The germline V gene has CDR1 SGHRS and CDR2 YFSETQ. The ends were cut back, 4 bases at V and 10 bases at J, with 14 bases in the middle. This CDR3 reads CASSLTERVYTF. The CDR3, as DNA: TGCGCCAGCAGCCTTACAGAGCGAGTCTACACCTTC.

This clonotype has only a few counts. The V call is TRBV7-2, the J call TRBJ2-7; tentatively, D is TRBD1 (6 bases). This CDR3 contains 13 residues. Trimming took 2 bases from V and 4 from J, leaving 9 bases between them. Germline V gene sequence: CDR1 SGHTA, CDR2 FQGNSA. Here the CDR3 reads CASSLNQGYEQYF. The CDR3 DNA reads as TGTGCCAGCAGCTTAAACCAGGGGTACGAGCAGTACTTC.

This clonotype was seen ten or more times. The rearrangement uses TRBV7-6 and TRBJ1-1; TRBD1 aligns across 7 bases. V shed 5 bases and J 4 bases; nucleotides not matched to a gene: 4. Germline CDR1 reads SGHVS; CDR2 reads FNYEAQ. The CDR3 runs to 13 residues. Written as DNA, the CDR3 is TGTGCCAGCAGCCCGACAGGGATCACTGAAGCTTTCTTT. This codes for CASSPTGITEAFF.